The 20 T cell receptor beta chains below all came from one sample that was sequenced in a study of cytomegalovirus exposure and HLA in healthy donors. PCR used 60 Vbeta primers and 13 Jbeta primers. Profiled with immunoSEQ multiplex PCR; TCRdb holds only in-frame clones, not every one. The data contain 60,000 to 75,000 clones, about 85% of them singletons. Sequenced material: PBMCs. Receptors originate from a female donor in good health and CMV-seronegative.

J is TRBJ1-3 and V is TRBV5-1; D unresolved. The V end was cut by 2 bases, the J end by 0 bases, with 6 bases between. The CDR3 contains 14 residues. CDR1 is SGHRS, CDR2 YFSETQ, per germline. CDR3 coding DNA: TGCGCCAGCAGCTTAGGGAGCTCTGGAAACACCATATATTTT. Amino acid sequence: CASSLGSSGNTIYF.

J is TRBJ2-5 and V is TRBV7-2; 11 nucleotides line up with TRBD2. The V gene's germline CDR1 is SGHTA and CDR2 FQGNSA. The length of the CDR3 is 16 residues. The V segment lost 4 bases and the J segment 1 base; nucleotides outside the gene matches: 5. CDR3 in amino acids: CASSSRLAGFQETQYF. The DNA for the CDR3 is TGTGCCAGCAGCTCCAGACTAGCGGGGTTCCAAGAGACCCAGTACTTC.

The chain carries TRBV7-8 and TRBJ1-2; no firm D call. CDR3 length: 16 amino acids. The germline CDR1 and CDR2 sequences are SGHVS and FQNEAQ. V was trimmed by 5 bases and J by 4 bases, leaving 20 bases between them. In DNA form, the CDR3 reads TGTGCCAGCAGCCCTAACGAGCCAGGAACATCCTATGGCTACACCTTC. Its translation: CASSPNEPGTSYGYTF.

The V call is TRBV5-1, the J call TRBJ2-5; the match to TRBD1 covers 11 bases. Germline loops: CDR1 SGHRS, CDR2 YFSETQ. After removal of 4 bases from V and 5 bases from J, the junction contained 7 bases not matched to a gene. CDR3 length: 15 amino acids. The CDR3 spells CASSPGQGAWETQYF. The CDR3 DNA is TGCGCCAGCAGCCCCGGACAGGGGGCTTGGGAGACCCAGTACTTC.

This clone came up once. The V call is TRBV10-1, the J call TRBJ2-4, with TRBD1 matching over 7 bases. The V gene end was trimmed by 5 bases and the J gene end by 8 bases; junction bases not matched to a gene: 6. CDR1 and CDR2 (germline): WNHNN, SYGVQD (reference sequence). The length of the CDR3 is 13 residues. The CDR3 protein is CASSRQGSDIQYF. CDR3 nucleotide sequence: TGCGCCAGCAGTCGACAGGGCTCGGACATTCAGTACTTC.

CDR3 sequence reads: CASSLGGEADTQYF. In DNA, the CDR3 is TGTGCCAGCAGTCTTGGGGGCGAGGCAGATACGCAGTATTTT. The chain has TRBV28 and TRBJ2-3; D may be TRBD1 (6 bases). Germline CDR1 is MDHEN and CDR2 is SYDVKM. The CDR3 covers 14 residues. The germline V and J ends were trimmed by 5 bases and 4 bases, with 13 bases remaining between them. Complete variable domain (other parts from reference TRBV28 and TRBJ2-3): DVKVTQSSRYLVKRTGEKVFLECVQDMDHENMFWYRQDPGLGLRLIYFSYDVKMKEKGDIPEGYSVSREKKERFSLILESASTNQTSMYLCASSLGGEADTQYFGPGTRLTVL.

The chain links TRBV2 to TRBJ2-7, with 9 positions matching TRBD1. CDR1 and CDR2 from the germline V gene are SNHLY and FYNNEI. With 2 bases clipped from V and 4 bases from J, the junction kept 6 bases outside the gene matches. The CDR3 has 15 residues. The CDR3 reads CASSEYRGLQYEQYF. For the CDR3, the DNA is TGTGCCAGCAGTGAATACAGGGGGCTTCAATACGAGCAGTACTTC. Supplemented by reference TRBV2 and TRBJ2-7, the full variable domain reads EPEVTQTPSHQVTQMGQEVILRCVPISNHLYFYWYRQILGQKVEFLVSFYNNEISEKSEIFDDQFSVERPDGSNFTLKIRSTKLEDSAMYFCASSEYRGLQYEQYFGPGTRLTVT.

This chain uses TRBV9 with TRBJ2-5; TRBD2 agrees at 7 bases. The CDR3 runs 13 residues. With 4 bases clipped from V and 5 bases from J, the junction kept 5 bases outside the gene matches. Germline V CDR1 and CDR2: SGDLS, YYNGEE. The DNA of the CDR3 is TGTGCCAGCAGCCCGCGGGAGCGCGAGACCCAGTACTTC. Its translation is CASSPRERETQYF.

This sequence joins TRBV29-1 and TRBJ1-1; D remains ambiguous. Per the germline V gene, CDR1 is SQVTM and CDR2 is ANQGSEA. V dropped 5 bases and J dropped 3 bases, with 25 bases sitting between them. This CDR3 is 17 amino acids long. Written as DNA, the CDR3 is TGCAGCGTTAGGTCGGAGTCAACCTACCAATCGTACACTGAAGCTTTCTTT. Encoded protein: CSVRSESTYQSYTEAFF.

The CDR3 is CASSADRGLGEQYF. The DNA for the CDR3 is TGTGCCAGCAGCGCGGACAGGGGTTTAGGGGAGCAGTACTTC. This chain connects TRBV7-9 to TRBJ2-7; 9 bases map to TRBD1. V dropped 5 bases and J dropped 7; count of bases not matched to a gene: 9. Germline CDR1 and CDR2: SEHNR and FQNEAQ (reference sequence). This CDR3 region has 14 residues.

The chain links TRBV19 to TRBJ1-1; 7 positions match TRBD1. Looked up from germline, CDR1 is LNHDA and CDR2 is SQIVND (reference sequence). The length of the CDR3 is 15 residues. The junction had 6 bases not matched to a gene; V was cut back by 5 bases and J by 0 bases. The CDR3 nucleotides are TGTGCCAGTAGTGGACAGGTTCTTATGAACACTGAAGCTTTCTTT. This encodes CASSGQVLMNTEAFF.

There are a few counts of this clone. The V and J genes are TRBV27 and TRBJ2-5; a weak D match, TRBD2 (6 bases). This CDR3 region has 16 residues. The germline V and J ends were trimmed by 5 bases and 4 bases, with 20 bases remaining between them. Germline CDR1 MNHEY, CDR2 SMNVEV (reference sequence). CDR3 bases: TGTGCCAGCAGTACCCAGATCGGGGGACCAAGAGAGACCCAGTACTTC. Its protein is CASSTQIGGPRETQYF.

The chain employs TRBV6-5 and TRBJ2-5; TRBD1 aligns across 9 bases. J gave up 2 bases and V 5 bases, and 6 bases lay outside the gene matches. The CDR3 extends over 15 amino acids. Germline assignment: CDR1 MNHEY and CDR2 SVGAGI. The CDR3 sequence: CASSPLGQGQETQYF. The CDR3 nucleotides are TGTGCCAGCAGTCCCCTGGGACAGGGTCAAGAGACCCAGTACTTC.

CDR3 in amino acids: CASSLTTRTSGYYEQYF. The DNA of the CDR3 is TGTGCCAGCAGTTTAACGACCAGGACTAGCGGTTACTACGAGCAGTACTTC. The V gene is TRBV28, the J gene TRBJ2-7; the match to TRBD2 covers 10 bases. The trim removed 2 bases at V and 3 bases at J, leaving 10 bases unmatched. Germline CDR1 MDHEN, CDR2 SYDVKM. The CDR3 is 17 amino acids.

The chain carries TRBV4-3 and TRBJ1-4; D is unclear. The germline CDR1 and CDR2 sequences are LGHNA and YSLEER. V was cut by 4 bases and J by 6 bases, with 15 bases left in between. The CDR3 runs to 15 residues. The DNA of the CDR3 is TGCGCCAGCAGCCCGCTGGTGCGTGCGGATGAAAAACTGTTTTTT. Its protein product is CASSPLVRADEKLFF.

V is TRBV6-5 and J is TRBJ1-1, with D tentatively TRBD1 (6 bases). The CDR3 runs 15 residues. The V end lost 7 bases, the J end lost 0 bases, and 15 bases lay between the germline ends. The germline V gene encodes CDR1 MNHEY and CDR2 SVGAGI. CDR3 sequence: CASIKRGGMNTEAFF. The CDR3 nucleotides are TGTGCCAGCATCAAAAGGGGGGGCATGAACACTGAAGCTTTCTTT.

The DNA of the CDR3 is TGTGCCAGCAGCTTAAGGGGTGGGAGCTCCTACAATGAGCAGTTCTTC. It translates to CASSLRGGSSYNEQFF. The chain carries TRBV7-3 and TRBJ2-1, with a tentative D call TRBD2 (5 bases). The CDR3 sequence is 16 residues long. Trimming removed 1 base at V and 0 bases at J, with 10 bases between. The germline gives CDR1 SGHTA, CDR2 FQGTGA.

The rearrangement joins TRBV18 to TRBJ1-1; D gene unclear. Looked up from germline, CDR1 is KGHSH and CDR2 is LQKENI. CDR3 length: 14 amino acids. V lost 3 bases, J lost 5 bases, and 13 bases lay in between. The CDR3, as DNA: TGTGCCAGCTCACCTAGGAAAGTCAGGACTGAAGCTTTCTTT. Amino acids: CASSPRKVRTEAFF.

This chain connects TRBV5-1 to TRBJ1-5, with D unresolved. The ends were cut back, 0 bases at V and 2 bases at J, with 6 bases in the middle. Germline assignment: CDR1 SGHRS and CDR2 YFSETQ. The CDR3 spans 14 residues. The CDR3 sequence: CASSLDAGNQPQHF. The CDR3 DNA reads TGCGCCAGCAGCTTGGACGCAGGCAATCAGCCCCAGCATTTT. Filled out from reference TRBV5-1 and TRBJ1-5, the complete variable domain reads KAGVTQTPRYLIKTRGQQVTLSCSPISGHRSVSWYQQTPGQGLQFLFEYFSETQRNKGNFPGRFSGRQFSNSRSEMNVSTLELGDSALYLCASSLDAGNQPQHFGDGTRLSIL.

The gene calls are TRBV5-1 and TRBJ1-1; 8 bases map to TRBD1. With 4 bases clipped from V and 2 bases from J, the junction kept 10 bases outside the gene matches. Germline CDR1 is SGHRS and CDR2 is YFSETQ. CDR3 length: 16 residues. CDR3: CASSGQGQDFNTEAFF. DNA for the CDR3: TGCGCCAGCAGCGGACAGGGACAGGACTTTAACACTGAAGCTTTCTTT.